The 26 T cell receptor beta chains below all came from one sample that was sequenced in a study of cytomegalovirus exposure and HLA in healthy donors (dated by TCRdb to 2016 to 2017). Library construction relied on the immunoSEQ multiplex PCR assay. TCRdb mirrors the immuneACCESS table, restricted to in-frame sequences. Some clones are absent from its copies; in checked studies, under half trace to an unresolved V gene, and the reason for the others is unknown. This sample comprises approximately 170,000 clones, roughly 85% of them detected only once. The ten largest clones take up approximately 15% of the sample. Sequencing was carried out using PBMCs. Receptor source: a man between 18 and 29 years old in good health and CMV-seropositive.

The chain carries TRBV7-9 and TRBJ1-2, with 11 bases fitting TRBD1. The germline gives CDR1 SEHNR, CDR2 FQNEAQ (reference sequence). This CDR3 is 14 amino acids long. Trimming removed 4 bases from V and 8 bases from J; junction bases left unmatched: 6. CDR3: CASSSRTGGEGYTF. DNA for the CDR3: TGTGCCAGCAGCTCCCGGACAGGGGGCGAAGGCTACACCTTC.

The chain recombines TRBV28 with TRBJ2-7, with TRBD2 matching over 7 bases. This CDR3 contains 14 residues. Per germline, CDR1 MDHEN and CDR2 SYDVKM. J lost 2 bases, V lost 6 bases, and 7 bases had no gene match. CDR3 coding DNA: TGTGCCAGCAGCCCTGGGGGGACTACCTACGAGCAGTACTTC. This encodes CASSPGGTTYEQYF.

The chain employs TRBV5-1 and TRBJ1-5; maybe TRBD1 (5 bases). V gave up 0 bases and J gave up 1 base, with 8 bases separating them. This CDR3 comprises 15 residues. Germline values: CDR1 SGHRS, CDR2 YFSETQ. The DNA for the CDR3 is TGCGCCAGCAGCTTGGACGCAGGGAGCAATCAGCCCCAGCATTTT. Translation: CASSLDAGSNQPQHF.

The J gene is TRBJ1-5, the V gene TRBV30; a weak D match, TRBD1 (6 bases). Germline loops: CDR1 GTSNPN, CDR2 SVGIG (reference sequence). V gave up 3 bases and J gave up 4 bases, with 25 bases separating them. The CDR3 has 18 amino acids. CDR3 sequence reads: CAWSRTRGAQEGNQPQHF. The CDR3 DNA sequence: TGTGCCTGGAGCCGTACTCGGGGGGCCCAAGAGGGAAATCAGCCCCAGCATTTT.

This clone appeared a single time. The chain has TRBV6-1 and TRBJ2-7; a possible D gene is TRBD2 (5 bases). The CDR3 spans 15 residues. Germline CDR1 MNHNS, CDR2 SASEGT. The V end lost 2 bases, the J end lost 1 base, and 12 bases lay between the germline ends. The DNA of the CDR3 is TGTGCCAGCAGTGAAAGGTACGGGGTGTCCTACGAGCAGTACTTC. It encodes CASSERYGVSYEQYF.

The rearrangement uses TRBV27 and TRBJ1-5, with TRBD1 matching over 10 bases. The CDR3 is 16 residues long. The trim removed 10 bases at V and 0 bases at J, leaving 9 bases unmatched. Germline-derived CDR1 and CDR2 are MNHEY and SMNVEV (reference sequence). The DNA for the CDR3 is TGTGCCACCCGGGACAGGGGAGGGATTAGCAATCAGCCCCAGCATTTT. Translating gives CATRDRGGISNQPQHF.

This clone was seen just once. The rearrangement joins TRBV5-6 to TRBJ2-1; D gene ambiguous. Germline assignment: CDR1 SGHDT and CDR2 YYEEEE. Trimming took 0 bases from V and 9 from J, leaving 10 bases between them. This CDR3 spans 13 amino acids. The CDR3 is CASSLAPNGEQFF. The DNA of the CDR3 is TGTGCCAGCAGCTTGGCCCCAAACGGTGAGCAGTTCTTC.

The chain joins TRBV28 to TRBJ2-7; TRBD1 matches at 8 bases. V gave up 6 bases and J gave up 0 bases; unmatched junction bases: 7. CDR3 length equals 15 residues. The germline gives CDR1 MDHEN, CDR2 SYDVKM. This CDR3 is CASSSTGAVSYEQYF. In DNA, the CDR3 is TGTGCCAGCAGCTCGACAGGGGCTGTCTCCTACGAGCAGTACTTC.

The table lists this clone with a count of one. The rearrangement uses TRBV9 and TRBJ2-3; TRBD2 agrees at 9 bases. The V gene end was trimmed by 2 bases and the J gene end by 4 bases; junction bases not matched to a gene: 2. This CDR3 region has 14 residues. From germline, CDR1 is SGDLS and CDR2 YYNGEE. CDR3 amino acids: CASSVRLAADTQYF. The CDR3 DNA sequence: TGTGCCAGCAGCGTGAGACTAGCGGCAGATACGCAGTATTTT.

The CDR3 spells CASSPSGGAIYEQYF. The CDR3 DNA follows: TGTGCCAGCAGCCCTAGCGGGGGGGCCATCTACGAGCAGTACTTC. The chain uses TRBV7-6 and TRBJ2-7; TRBD2 matches at 12 bases. CDR3 length: 15 residues. After removal of 5 bases from V and 3 bases from J, the junction contained 5 bases not matched to a gene. Germline V gene lookup returns CDR1 SGHVS and CDR2 FNYEAQ. The full variable domain, completed using reference TRBV7-6 and TRBJ2-7, is GAGVSQSPRYKVTKRGQDVALRCDPISGHVSLYWYRQALGQGPEFLTYFNYEAQQDKSGLPNDRFSAERPEGSISTLTIQRTEQRDSAMYRCASSPSGGAIYEQYFGPGTRLTVT.

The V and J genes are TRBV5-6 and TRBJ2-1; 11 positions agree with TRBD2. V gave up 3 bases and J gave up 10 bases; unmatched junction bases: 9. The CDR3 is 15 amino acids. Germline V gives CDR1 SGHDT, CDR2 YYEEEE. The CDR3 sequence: CASSSPWGTSGEQFF. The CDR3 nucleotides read TGTGCCAGCAGCTCACCCTGGGGGACTAGCGGAGAGCAGTTCTTC.

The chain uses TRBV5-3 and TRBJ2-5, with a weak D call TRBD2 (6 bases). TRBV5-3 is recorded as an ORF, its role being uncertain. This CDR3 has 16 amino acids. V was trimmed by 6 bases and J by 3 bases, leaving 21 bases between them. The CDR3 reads CARTSGGMSCEETQYF. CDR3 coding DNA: TGTGCCAGAACCTCCGGCGGGATGAGTTGCGAAGAGACCCAGTACTTC.

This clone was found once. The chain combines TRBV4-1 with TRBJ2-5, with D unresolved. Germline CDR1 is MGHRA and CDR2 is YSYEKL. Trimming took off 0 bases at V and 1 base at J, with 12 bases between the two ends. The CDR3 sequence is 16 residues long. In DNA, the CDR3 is TGCGCCAGCAGCCAAGATGTTGAGGCTACCCAAGAGACCCAGTACTTC. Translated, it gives CASSQDVEATQETQYF.

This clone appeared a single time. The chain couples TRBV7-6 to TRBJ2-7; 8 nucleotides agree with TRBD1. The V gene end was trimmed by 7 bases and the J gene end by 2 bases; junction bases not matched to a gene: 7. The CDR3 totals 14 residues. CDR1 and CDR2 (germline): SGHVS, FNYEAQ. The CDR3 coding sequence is TGTGCCAGCACTAAGACAGGGGTAACCTACGAGCAGTACTTC. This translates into CASTKTGVTYEQYF.

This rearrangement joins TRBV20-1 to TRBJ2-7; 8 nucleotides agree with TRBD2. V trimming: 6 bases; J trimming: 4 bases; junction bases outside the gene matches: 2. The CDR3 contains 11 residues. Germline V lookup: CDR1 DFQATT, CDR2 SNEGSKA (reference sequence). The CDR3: CSAKREYEQYF. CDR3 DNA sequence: TGCAGTGCAAAGCGGGAGTACGAGCAGTACTTC.

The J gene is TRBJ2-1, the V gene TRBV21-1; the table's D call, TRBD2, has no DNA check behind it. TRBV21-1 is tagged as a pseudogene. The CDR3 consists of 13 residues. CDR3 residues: CASSKEPPTGQFF. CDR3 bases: TGTGCCAGCAGCAAAGAACCTCCCACCGGGCAGTTCTTC.

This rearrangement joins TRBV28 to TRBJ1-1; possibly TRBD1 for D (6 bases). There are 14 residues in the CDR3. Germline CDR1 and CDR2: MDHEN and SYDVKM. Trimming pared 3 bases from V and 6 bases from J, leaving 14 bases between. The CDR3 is CASSFRGAFAEAFF. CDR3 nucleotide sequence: TGTGCCAGCAGTTTTCGGGGGGCGTTCGCTGAAGCTTTCTTT.

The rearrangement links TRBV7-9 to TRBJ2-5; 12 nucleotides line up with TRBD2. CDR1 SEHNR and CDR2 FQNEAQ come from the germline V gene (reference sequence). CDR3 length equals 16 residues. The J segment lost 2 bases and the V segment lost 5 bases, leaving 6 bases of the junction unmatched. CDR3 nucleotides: TGTGCCAGCAGCCGCTCCCTAGCGGGGGGGCAAGAGACCCAGTACTTC. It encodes CASSRSLAGGQETQYF.

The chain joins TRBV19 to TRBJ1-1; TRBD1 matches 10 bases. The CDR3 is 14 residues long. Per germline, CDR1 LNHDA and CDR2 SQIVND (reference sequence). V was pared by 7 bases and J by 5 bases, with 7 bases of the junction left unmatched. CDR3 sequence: CASILDRGKTEAFF. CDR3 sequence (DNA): TGTGCCAGTATCCTGGACAGGGGGAAGACTGAAGCTTTCTTT.

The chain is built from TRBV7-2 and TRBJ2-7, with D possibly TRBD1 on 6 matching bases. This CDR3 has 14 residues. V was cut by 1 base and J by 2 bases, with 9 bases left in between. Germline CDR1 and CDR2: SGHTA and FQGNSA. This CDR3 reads CASSLGGGPYEQYF. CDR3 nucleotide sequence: TGTGCCAGCAGCTTAGGAGGGGGACCCTACGAGCAGTACTTC.

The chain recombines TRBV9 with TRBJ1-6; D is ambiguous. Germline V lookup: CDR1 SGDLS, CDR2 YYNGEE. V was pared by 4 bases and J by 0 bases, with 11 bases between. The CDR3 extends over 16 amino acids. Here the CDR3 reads CASSPISGSYNSPLHF. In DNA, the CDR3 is TGTGCCAGCAGCCCCATCTCCGGCTCCTATAATTCACCCCTCCACTTT.

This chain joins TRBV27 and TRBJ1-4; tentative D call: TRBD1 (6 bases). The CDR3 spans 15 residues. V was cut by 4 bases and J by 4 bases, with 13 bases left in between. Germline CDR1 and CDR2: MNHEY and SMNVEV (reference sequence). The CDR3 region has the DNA TGTGCCAGCAGTTCGGTGAGGGGGATTAATGAAAAACTGTTTTTT. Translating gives CASSSVRGINEKLFF.

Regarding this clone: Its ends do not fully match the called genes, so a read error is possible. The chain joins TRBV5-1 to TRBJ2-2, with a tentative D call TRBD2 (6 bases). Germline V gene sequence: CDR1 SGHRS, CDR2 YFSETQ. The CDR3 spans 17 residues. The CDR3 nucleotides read TGCGCCAGCACCTTGGAATCGTGGGGGGCGAACACCGGGGAGCTGTTTTTT. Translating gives CASTLESWGANTGELFF.

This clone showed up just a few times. The CDR3 reads CASSAHLAGVYYEQFF. The CDR3 DNA reads as TGTGCCAGCAGTGCCCACCTAGCGGGAGTGTATTATGAGCAGTTCTTC. The V call is TRBV28, the J call TRBJ2-1; TRBD2 matches 10 bases. CDR3 length equals 16 residues. CDR1 and CDR2 (germline): MDHEN, SYDVKM. The ends lost 5 bases at V and 8 bases at J; junction bases unmatched: 12.

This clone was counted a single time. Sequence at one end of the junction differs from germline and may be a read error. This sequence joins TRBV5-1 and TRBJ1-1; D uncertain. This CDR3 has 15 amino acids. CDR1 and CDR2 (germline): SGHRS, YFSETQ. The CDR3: CASSLVEGMNTEAFF. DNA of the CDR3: TGCGCCAGCAGCTTGGTTGAGGGTATGAACACTGAAGCTTTTTTT.

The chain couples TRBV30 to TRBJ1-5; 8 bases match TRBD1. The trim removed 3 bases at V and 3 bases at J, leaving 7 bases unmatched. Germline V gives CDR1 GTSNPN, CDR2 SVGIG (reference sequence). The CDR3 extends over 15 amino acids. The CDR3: CAWSWGQDHNQPQHF. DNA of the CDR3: TGTGCCTGGAGCTGGGGACAGGATCACAATCAGCCCCAGCATTTT.